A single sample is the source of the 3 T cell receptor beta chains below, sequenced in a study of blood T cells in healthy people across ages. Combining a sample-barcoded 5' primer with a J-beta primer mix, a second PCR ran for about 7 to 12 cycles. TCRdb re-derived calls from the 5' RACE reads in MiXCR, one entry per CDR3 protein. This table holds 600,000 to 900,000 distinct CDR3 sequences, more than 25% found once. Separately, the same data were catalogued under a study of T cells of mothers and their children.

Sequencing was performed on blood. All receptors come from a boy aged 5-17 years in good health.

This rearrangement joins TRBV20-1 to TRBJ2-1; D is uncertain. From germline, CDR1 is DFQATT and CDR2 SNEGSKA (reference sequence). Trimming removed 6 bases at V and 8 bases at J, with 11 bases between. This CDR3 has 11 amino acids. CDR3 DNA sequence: TGCAGTGCCTCGATAGTCTATGAGCAGTTCTTC. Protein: CSASIVYEQFF.

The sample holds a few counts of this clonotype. The CDR3: CSARAGANTGELFF. The CDR3 bases are TGCAGTGCTAGAGCCGGGGCGAACACCGGGGAGCTGTTTTTT. The gene calls are TRBV20-1 and TRBJ2-2; the D gene is possibly TRBD2 (5 bases). The ends were cut back, 1 base at V and 0 bases at J, with 6 bases in the middle. The CDR3 runs to 14 residues. CDR1 DFQATT and CDR2 SNEGSKA come from the germline V gene (reference sequence).

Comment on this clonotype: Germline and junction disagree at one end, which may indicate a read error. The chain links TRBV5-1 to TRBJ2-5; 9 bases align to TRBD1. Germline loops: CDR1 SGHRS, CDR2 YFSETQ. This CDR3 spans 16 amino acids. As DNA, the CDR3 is TGCGCCGGCAGTTTCGGCCAACAGGGGGCCGCAGAGACCCAGTACTTC. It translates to CAGSFGQQGAAETQYF.